This T cell receptor beta chain was captured in a study of CD8+CD57+ T cells in acquired aplastic anemia. This clonotype was picked up many times. Template material for TCR beta VDJ and CDR3 profiling consisted of genomic DNA. TCRdb redid the calling of the reads with MiXCR, one entry per CDR3 protein. The sample includes approximately 190,000 distinct CDR3 sequences, roughly half of them seen just once. The authors sequenced patients whose flow cytometry had shown CD8+CD57+ cell expansion. The CDR3 spans 13 residues. CDR1 is KGHDR, CDR2 SFDVKD, per germline. With 2 bases removed from V and 6 bases from J, the gap between germline ends came to 9 bases.

The clonotype comes from a human donor with aplastic anemia. Sequencing was done on a sample of sorted CD4+, CD8+, or CD8+CD57+ T cells (not recorded which) from PBMCs. The V gene is TRBV24-1, the J gene TRBJ1-1; D unclear. The CDR3 here is CATSDSPRSEAFF. The CDR3 DNA follows: TGTGCCACCAGTGATTCCCCTCGGTCTGAAGCTTTCTTT.